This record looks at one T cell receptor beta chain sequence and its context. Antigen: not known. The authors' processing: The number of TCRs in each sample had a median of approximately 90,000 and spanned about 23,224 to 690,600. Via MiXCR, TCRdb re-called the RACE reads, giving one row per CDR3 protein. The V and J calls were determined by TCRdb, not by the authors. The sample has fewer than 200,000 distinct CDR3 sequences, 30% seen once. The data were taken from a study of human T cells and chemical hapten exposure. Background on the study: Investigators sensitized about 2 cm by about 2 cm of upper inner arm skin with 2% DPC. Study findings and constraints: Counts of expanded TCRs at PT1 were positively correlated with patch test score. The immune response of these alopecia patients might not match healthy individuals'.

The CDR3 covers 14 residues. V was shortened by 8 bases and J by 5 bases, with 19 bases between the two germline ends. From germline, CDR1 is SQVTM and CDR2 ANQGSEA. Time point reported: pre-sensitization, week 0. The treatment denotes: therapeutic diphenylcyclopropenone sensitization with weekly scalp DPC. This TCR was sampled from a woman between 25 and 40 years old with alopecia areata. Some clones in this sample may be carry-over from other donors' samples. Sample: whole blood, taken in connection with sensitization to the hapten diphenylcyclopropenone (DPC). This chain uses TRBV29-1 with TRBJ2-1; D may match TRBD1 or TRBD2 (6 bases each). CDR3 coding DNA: TGCAGCCAAGTTGGGGGGCATGGAAACAATGAGCAGTTCTTC. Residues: CSQVGGHGNNEQFF.